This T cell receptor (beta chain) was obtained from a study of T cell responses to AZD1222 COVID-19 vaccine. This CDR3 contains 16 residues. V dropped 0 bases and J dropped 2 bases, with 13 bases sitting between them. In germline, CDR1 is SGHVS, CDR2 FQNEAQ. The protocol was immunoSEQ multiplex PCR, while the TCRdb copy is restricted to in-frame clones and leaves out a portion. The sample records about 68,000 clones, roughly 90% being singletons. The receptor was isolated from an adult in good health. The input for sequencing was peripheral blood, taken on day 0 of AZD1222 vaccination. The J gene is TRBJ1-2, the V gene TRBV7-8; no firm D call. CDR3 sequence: CASSLAGVGENYGYTF. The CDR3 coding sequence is TGTGCCAGCAGCTTAGCTGGGGTGGGAGAGAACTATGGCTACACCTTC. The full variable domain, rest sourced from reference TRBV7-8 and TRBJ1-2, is GAGVSQSPRYKVAKRGQDVALRCDPISGHVSLFWYQQALGQGPEFLTYFQNEAQLDKSGLPSDRFFAERPEGSVSTLKIQRTQQEDSAVYLCASSLAGVGENYGYTFGSGTRLTVV.